The next 25 T cell receptor beta chains were all read from a single sample in a study of CD8 T cells in Susac syndrome. Reverse transcription of about 0.45 to 1 ug RNA was carried out with random hexamers. A single record per CDR3 protein comes from TCRdb applying MiXCR to the immunoSEQ multiplex PCR reads. The sample lists tens of thousands of distinct CDR3 sequences, 93% seen once, with less than 0.6% in the top ten. Sequencing was carried out using CD8+ T cells from PBMCs. The source is a human donor with Susac syndrome.

This sequence joins TRBV6-2 or TRBV6-3 and TRBJ2-1; 10 bases are a match to TRBD2. Germline lookup yields CDR1 MNHEY and CDR2 SVGEGT. The CDR3 is 14 amino acids. V was clipped by 4 bases and J by 7 bases; unmatched bases: 4. CDR3 DNA sequence: TGTGCCAGCAGTTCAAGCGGGGGGGCAAATGAGCAGTTCTTC. It encodes CASSSSGGANEQFF.

The chain recombines TRBV3-1 with TRBJ2-2; D is undetermined. Trimming left V 0 bases short and J 6 bases short, with 11 bases between. This CDR3 has 15 amino acids. The germline V gene encodes CDR1 LGHDT and CDR2 YNNKEL (reference sequence). CDR3 sequence: CASSQDLGWAGELFF. CDR3 nucleotides: TGTGCCAGCAGCCAAGATTTAGGGTGGGCCGGGGAGCTGTTTTTT.

The chain uses TRBV7-2 and TRBJ1-2; D gene ambiguous. The CDR3 totals 10 residues. The germline gives CDR1 SGHTA, CDR2 FQGNSA. The ends were cut back, 11 bases at V and 7 bases at J, with 11 bases in the middle. In DNA, the CDR3 is TGTGCCGAAGAGGCCATTGGCTACACCTTC. Amino acids: CAEEAIGYTF. The full variable domain, its missing parts supplied by reference TRBV7-2 and TRBJ1-2, is GAGVSQSPSNKVTEKGKDVELRCDPISGHTALYWYRQSLGQGLEFLIYFQGNSAPDKSGLPSDRFSAERTGGSVSTLTIQRTQQEDSAVYLCAEEAIGYTFGSGTRLTVV.

On this clonotype itself: Germline is not matched at one junction end, which may reflect a read error. The J gene is TRBJ2-7, the V gene TRBV9; D gene uncertain. This CDR3 region has 14 residues. The V gene's germline CDR1 is SGDLS and CDR2 YYNGEE. The chain's CDR3 is CAGSVDVGSYEQHF. CDR3 coding DNA: TGTGCCGGCAGCGTAGATGTTGGCAGCTACGAGCAGCACTTC.

This clonotype is a singleton in its sample. The chain is built from TRBV19 and TRBJ2-4, with TRBD1 matching over 12 bases. Trimming at V came to 2 bases and at J to 8 bases, leaving 10 bases not matched to a gene. Germline-derived CDR1 and CDR2 are LNHDA and SQIVND (reference sequence). The CDR3 is made up of 17 amino acids. CDR3 amino acids: CASSIRVGDRGQYIQYF. The DNA for the CDR3 is TGTGCCAGTAGTATAAGGGTTGGGGACAGGGGGCAATACATTCAGTACTTC.

J is TRBJ2-7 and V is TRBV7-9; 7 bases match TRBD1. This CDR3 is 14 amino acids long. The ends lost 1 base at V and 3 bases at J; junction bases unmatched: 3. Germline V gene lookup returns CDR1 SEHNR and CDR2 FQNEAQ (reference sequence). DNA of the CDR3: TGTGCCAGCAGCTTAGGCAGGGACAGCTACGAGCAGTACTTC. This translates into CASSLGRDSYEQYF. The whole variable domain, remainder taken from reference TRBV7-9 and TRBJ2-7, is DTGVSQNPRHKITKRGQNVTFRCDPISEHNRLYWYRQTLGQGPEFLTYFQNEAQLEKSRLLSDRFSAERPKGSFSTLEIQRTEQGDSAMYLCASSLGRDSYEQYFGPGTRLTVT.

The V and J genes are TRBV12-3 or TRBV12-4 and TRBJ1-5; weak D call: TRBD1 (6 bases). V lost 5 bases and J lost 5, with 13 bases in between. The CDR3 runs to 14 residues. The CDR3, as DNA: TGTGCCAGCAGTATACAGGGTAACGATCAGCCCCAGCATTTT. This codes for CASSIQGNDQPQHF.

The rearrangement uses TRBV2 and TRBJ1-2; no definite D call. Trimming left V 6 bases short and J 3 bases short, with 14 bases between. The CDR3 sequence is 14 residues long. Germline CDR1 and CDR2: SNHLY and FYNNEI. The chain's CDR3 is CASRLARTYYGYTF. The DNA for the CDR3 is TGTGCCAGCAGGTTAGCCAGGACTTACTATGGCTACACCTTC.

V usage is TRBV3-1 and J usage is TRBJ2-5; 7 bases match TRBD2. The CDR3 consists of 15 residues. Trimming at V came to 4 bases and at J to 4 bases, leaving 9 bases not matched to a gene. Germline lookup yields CDR1 LGHDT and CDR2 YNNKEL (reference sequence). The chain's CDR3 is CASSLPGGGAETQYF. In DNA, the CDR3 is TGTGCCAGCAGCCTCCCAGGCGGGGGAGCAGAGACCCAGTACTTC.

The chain employs TRBV11-2 and TRBJ1-4, with 8 bases identical to TRBD1. The V and J ends lost 4 bases and 6 bases, in that order; junction bases with no gene match: 7. This CDR3 comprises 15 residues. Germline V gene lookup returns CDR1 SGHAT and CDR2 FQNNGV. CDR3 protein: CASSSQGAWDEKLFF. CDR3 nucleotide sequence: TGTGCCAGCAGCTCCCAGGGGGCCTGGGATGAAAAACTGTTTTTT. The complete variable domain, with remaining parts taken from reference TRBV11-2 and TRBJ1-4, reads EAGVAQSPRYKIIEKRQSVAFWCNPISGHATLYWYQQILGQGPKLLIQFQNNGVVDDSQLPKDRFSAERLKGVDSTLKIQPAKLEDSAVYLCASSSQGAWDEKLFFGSGTQLSVL.

V is TRBV19 and J is TRBJ2-1; possibly TRBD1 for D (7 bases). The V gene lost 7 bases and the J gene lost 9 bases, with 22 bases spanning the gap. CDR3 length equals 15 residues. Germline CDR1 LNHDA, CDR2 SQIVND (reference sequence). The CDR3 reads CASIPSGGSDTEQFF. In DNA, the CDR3 is TGTGCCAGTATCCCTTCAGGGGGGTCGGACACTGAGCAGTTCTTC.

J is TRBJ1-2 and V is TRBV18; the D gene is possibly TRBD1 (6 bases). Germline V gene sequence: CDR1 KGHSH, CDR2 LQKENI. With 1 base removed from V and 6 bases from J, the gap between germline ends came to 15 bases. The CDR3 extends over 15 amino acids. The CDR3 nucleotides read TGTGCCAGCTCACCACAGGGACAATACCTTGATGGCTACACCTTC. As protein: CASSPQGQYLDGYTF.

This clonotype showed up just once. V and J are TRBV6-6 and TRBJ1-5; possible D gene TRBD1, 5 bases. Trimming pared 5 bases from V and 5 bases from J, leaving 13 bases between. Germline-derived CDR1 and CDR2 are MNHNY and SVGAGI (reference sequence). The length of the CDR3 is 14 residues. The CDR3 DNA sequence: TGTGCCAGCAGTGACAGTGGGATTGATCAGCCCCAGCATTTT. This translates into CASSDSGIDQPQHF.

This clonotype has just one count. The gene calls are TRBV5-1 and TRBJ1-1; TRBD1 agrees at 10 bases. CDR1 is SGHRS, CDR2 YFSETQ, per germline. The V gene end was trimmed by 0 bases and the J gene end by 6 bases; junction bases not matched to a gene: 5. The CDR3 runs to 15 residues. CDR3 amino acids: CASSLGDRGFAEAFF. DNA of the CDR3: TGCGCCAGCAGCTTGGGGGACAGGGGATTCGCTGAAGCTTTCTTT.

This sequence joins TRBV2 and TRBJ1-2, with a tentative D call TRBD1 (5 bases). Germline V gene data show CDR1 as SNHLY and CDR2 as FYNNEI. V was shortened by 8 bases and J by 4 bases, with 14 bases between the two germline ends. The CDR3 is 13 residues long. In DNA, the CDR3 is TGTGCCAGCCAGGGAAGGCCCGTCTATGGCTACACCTTC. This translates into CASQGRPVYGYTF.

This sequence joins TRBV20-1 and TRBJ2-2; maybe TRBD2 (5 bases). Trimming stripped 2 bases from V and 6 bases from J, with 10 bases between. This CDR3 region has 13 residues. CDR1 DFQATT and CDR2 SNEGSKA come from the germline V gene (reference sequence). The CDR3 sequence: CSARTRVAGELFF. CDR3 sequence (DNA): TGCAGTGCTAGAACGCGGGTGGCCGGGGAGCTGTTTTTT.

The chain has TRBV18 and TRBJ1-2; D remains unclear. CDR3 size: 16 residues. Germline-derived CDR1 and CDR2 are KGHSH and LQKENI. The V and J ends lost 3 bases and 2 bases respectively, with 16 bases between them. The CDR3 nucleotides read TGTGCCAGCTCACCTAAGGCAGGCCGAGGGAACTATGGCTACACCTTC. Amino acids: CASSPKAGRGNYGYTF.

V usage is TRBV6-1 and J usage is TRBJ1-2; D not certain. The CDR3 contains 14 residues. CDR1 MNHNS and CDR2 SASEGT come from the germline V gene. The V gene lost 1 base and the J gene lost 8 bases, with 14 bases spanning the gap. This chain's CDR3 is CASSEDWREGGYTF. The CDR3 DNA reads as TGTGCCAGCAGTGAAGATTGGAGGGAGGGAGGCTACACCTTC.

V gene TRBV19 combines with J gene TRBJ1-1, with D perhaps TRBD1 (6 bases). V lost 4 bases and J 3 bases, leaving 12 bases between the germline ends. Germline V gene sequence: CDR1 LNHDA, CDR2 SQIVND (reference sequence). The CDR3 is 14 residues long. In DNA, the CDR3 is TGTGCCAGTAGTAACAGGGCCTGGGACACTGAAGCTTTCTTT. Residues: CASSNRAWDTEAFF.

This chain links TRBV6-2 or TRBV6-3 with TRBJ1-2, with D uncertain. Germline CDR1 is MNHEY and CDR2 is SVGEGT. The V and J ends lost 0 bases and 4 bases respectively, with 9 bases between them. This CDR3 is built from 14 residues. CDR3: CASSYSPDFYGYTF. Here the CDR3 DNA reads TGTGCCAGCAGTTACTCACCCGATTTCTATGGCTACACCTTC.

V gene TRBV5-1 combines with J gene TRBJ2-7, with 8 nucleotides matching TRBD2. The CDR3 has 15 residues. The V gene's germline CDR1 is SGHRS and CDR2 YFSETQ. Losses at the gene ends were 0 bases for V and 3 bases for J; bases not matched to a gene: 5. The CDR3 DNA reads as TGCGCCAGCAGCTTGGAGCCAGCGGGGGACTACGAGCAGTACTTC. Translation: CASSLEPAGDYEQYF.

The chain links TRBV28 to TRBJ1-5; 10 nucleotides align to TRBD1. From germline, CDR1 is MDHEN and CDR2 SYDVKM. V lost 4 bases, J lost 5 bases, and 8 bases stayed unmatched. The CDR3 loop spans 16 amino acids. In DNA, the CDR3 is TGTGCCAGCAGTTCCTGGACAGGGGGGAAGGATCAGCCCCAGCATTTT. Protein sequence: CASSSWTGGKDQPQHF.

The chain uses TRBV13 and TRBJ1-1; D is possibly TRBD1 (6 bases). Germline lookup yields CDR1 PRHDT and CDR2 FYEKMQ (reference sequence). This CDR3 is 14 amino acids long. V was clipped by 7 bases and J by 3 bases, with 15 bases between them. CDR3 DNA sequence: TGTGCCAGCACCCGAGGGGAGGGGGACACTGAAGCTTTCTTT. Translated, it gives CASTRGEGDTEAFF.

The chain is built from TRBV10-3 and TRBJ1-1, with D unresolved. In germline, CDR1 is ENHRY, CDR2 SYGVKD. Trimming took off 4 bases at V and 5 bases at J, with 8 bases between the two ends. CDR3 length: 12 residues. The CDR3 bases are TGTGCCATCAGTGCGGGAGGGACTGAAGCTTTCTTT. The encoded protein is CAISAGGTEAFF.

This clonotype was detected once. The CDR3 loop reads CASSGRDAQETQYF. CDR3 coding DNA: TGTGCCAGCAGCGGCCGGGACGCTCAAGAGACCCAGTACTTC. J is TRBJ2-5 and V is TRBV9; TRBD1 or TRBD2 may be the D gene (5 bases each). The CDR3 runs to 14 residues. V dropped 3 bases and J dropped 2 bases, with 11 bases sitting between them. In germline, CDR1 is SGDLS, CDR2 YYNGEE. The variable domain in full, completed from reference TRBV9 and TRBJ2-5, reads DSGVTQTPKHLITATGQRVTLRCSPRSGDLSVYWYQQSLDQGLQFLIQYYNGEERAKGNILERFSAQQFPDLHSELNLSSLELGDSALYFCASSGRDAQETQYFGPGTRLLVL.